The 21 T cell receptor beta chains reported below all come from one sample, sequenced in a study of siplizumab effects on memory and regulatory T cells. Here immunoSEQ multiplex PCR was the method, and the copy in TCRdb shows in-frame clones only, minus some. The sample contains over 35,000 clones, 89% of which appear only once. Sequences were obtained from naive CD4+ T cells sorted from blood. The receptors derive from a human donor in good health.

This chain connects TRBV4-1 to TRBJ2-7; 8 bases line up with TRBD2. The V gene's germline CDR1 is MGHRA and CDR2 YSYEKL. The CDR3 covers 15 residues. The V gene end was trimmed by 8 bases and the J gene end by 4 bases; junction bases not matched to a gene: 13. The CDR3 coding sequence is TGCGCCAGCGGACCTAGAGCGGGAGACAAATACGAGCAGTACTTC. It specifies CASGPRAGDKYEQYF.

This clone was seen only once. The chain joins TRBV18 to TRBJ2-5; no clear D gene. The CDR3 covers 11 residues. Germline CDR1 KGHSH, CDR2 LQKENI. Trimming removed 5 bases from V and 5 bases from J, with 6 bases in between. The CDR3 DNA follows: TGTGCCAGCTCAAACGTGGAGACCCAGTACTTC. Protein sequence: CASSNVETQYF. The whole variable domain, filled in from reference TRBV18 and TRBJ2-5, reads NAGVMQNPRHLVRRRGQEARLRCSPMKGHSHVYWYRQLPEEGLKFMVYLQKENIIDESGMPKERFSAEFPKEGPSILRIQQVVRGDSAAYFCASSNVETQYFGPGTRLLVL.

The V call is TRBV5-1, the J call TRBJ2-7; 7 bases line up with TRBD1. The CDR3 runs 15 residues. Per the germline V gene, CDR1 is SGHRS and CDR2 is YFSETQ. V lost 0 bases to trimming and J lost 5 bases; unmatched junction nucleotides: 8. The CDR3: CASSLGAGGVDEQYF. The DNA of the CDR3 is TGCGCCAGCAGCTTGGGGGCAGGGGGTGTTGACGAGCAGTACTTC. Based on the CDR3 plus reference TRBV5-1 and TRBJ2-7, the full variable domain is KAGVTQTPRYLIKTRGQQVTLSCSPISGHRSVSWYQQTPGQGLQFLFEYFSETQRNKGNFPGRFSGRQFSNSRSEMNVSTLELGDSALYLCASSLGAGGVDEQYFGPGTRLTVT.

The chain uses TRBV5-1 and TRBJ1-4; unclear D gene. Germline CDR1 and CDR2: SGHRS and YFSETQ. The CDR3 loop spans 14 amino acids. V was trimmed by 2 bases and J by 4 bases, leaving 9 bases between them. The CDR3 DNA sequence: TGCGCCAGCAGCTTAGGACCTAATAATGAAAAACTGTTTTTT. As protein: CASSLGPNNEKLFF.

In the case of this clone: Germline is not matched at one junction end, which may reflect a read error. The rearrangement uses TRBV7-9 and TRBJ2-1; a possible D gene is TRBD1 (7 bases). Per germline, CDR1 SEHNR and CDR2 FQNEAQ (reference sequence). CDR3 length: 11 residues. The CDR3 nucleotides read TGTGCCAGCAGCTCCTGGACAGGAGGGGTCTTC. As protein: CASSSWTGGVF. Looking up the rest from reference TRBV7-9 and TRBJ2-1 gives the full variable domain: DTGVSQNPRHKITKRGQNVTFRCDPISEHNRLYWYRQTLGQGPEFLTYFQNEAQLEKSRLLSDRFSAERPKGSFSTLEIQRTEQGDSAMYLCASSSWTGGVFGPGTRLTVL.

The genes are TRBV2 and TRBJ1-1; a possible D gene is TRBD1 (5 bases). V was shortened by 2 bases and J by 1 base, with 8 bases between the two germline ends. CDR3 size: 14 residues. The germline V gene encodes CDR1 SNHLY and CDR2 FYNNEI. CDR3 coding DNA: TGTGCCAGCAGTGAACAGGGCGGGAACACTGAAGCTTTCTTT. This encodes CASSEQGGNTEAFF.

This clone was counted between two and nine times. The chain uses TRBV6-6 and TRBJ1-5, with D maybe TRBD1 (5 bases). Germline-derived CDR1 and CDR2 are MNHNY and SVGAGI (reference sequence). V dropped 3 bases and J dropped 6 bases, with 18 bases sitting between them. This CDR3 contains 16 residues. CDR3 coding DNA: TGTGCCAGCAGTTATGGGACGGGAACTTGGGGTCAGCCCCAGCATTTT. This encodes CASSYGTGTWGQPQHF.

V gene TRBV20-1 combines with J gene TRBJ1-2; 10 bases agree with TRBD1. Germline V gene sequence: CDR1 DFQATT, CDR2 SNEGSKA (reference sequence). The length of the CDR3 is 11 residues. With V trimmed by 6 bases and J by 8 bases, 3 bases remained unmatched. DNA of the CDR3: TGCAGTGCGCCGGACAGGGGGGGCTACACCTTC. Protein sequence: CSAPDRGGYTF.

The CDR3: CASSGTRGTGETQYF. The CDR3 bases are TGTGCCAGCAGCGGGACGCGGGGGACCGGGGAGACCCAGTACTTC. This chain links TRBV2 with TRBJ2-5; 7 positions match TRBD2. CDR1 and CDR2 from the germline V gene are SNHLY and FYNNEI. The CDR3 consists of 15 residues. The V segment lost 6 bases and the J segment 5 bases; nucleotides outside the gene matches: 12.

This chain's CDR3 is CASSLYGTVSTNEKLFF. The DNA for the CDR3 is TGTGCCAGCAGTTTATACGGGACAGTGTCAACTAATGAAAAACTGTTTTTT. V gene TRBV27 combines with J gene TRBJ1-4; TRBD1 aligns across 7 bases. The germline gives CDR1 MNHEY, CDR2 SMNVEV (reference sequence). The CDR3 has 17 amino acids. J gave up 0 bases and V 1 base, and 5 bases lay outside the gene matches.

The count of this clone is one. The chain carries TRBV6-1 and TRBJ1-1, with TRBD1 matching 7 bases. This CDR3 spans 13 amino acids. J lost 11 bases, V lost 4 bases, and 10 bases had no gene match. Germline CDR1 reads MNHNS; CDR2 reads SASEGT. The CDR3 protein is CASSATGVGRAFF. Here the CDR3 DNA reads TGTGCCAGCAGTGCTACAGGGGTGGGAAGGGCTTTCTTT.

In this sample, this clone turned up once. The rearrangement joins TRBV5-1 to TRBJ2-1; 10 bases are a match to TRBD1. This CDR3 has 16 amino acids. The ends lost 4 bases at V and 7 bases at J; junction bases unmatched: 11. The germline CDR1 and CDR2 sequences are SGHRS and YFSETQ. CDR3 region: CASSGRTRDRGNEQFF. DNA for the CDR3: TGCGCCAGCAGCGGACGAACCCGGGACAGGGGAAATGAGCAGTTCTTC.

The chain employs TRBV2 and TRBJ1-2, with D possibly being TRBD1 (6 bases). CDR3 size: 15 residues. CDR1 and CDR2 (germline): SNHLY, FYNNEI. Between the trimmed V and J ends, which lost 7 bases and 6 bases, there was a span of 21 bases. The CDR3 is CASIAGFGQGNGYTF. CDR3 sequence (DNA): TGTGCCAGCATTGCGGGGTTTGGGCAGGGGAATGGCTACACCTTC. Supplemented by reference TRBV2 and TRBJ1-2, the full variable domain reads EPEVTQTPSHQVTQMGQEVILRCVPISNHLYFYWYRQILGQKVEFLVSFYNNEISEKSEIFDDQFSVERPDGSNFTLKIRSTKLEDSAMYFCASIAGFGQGNGYTFGSGTRLTVV.

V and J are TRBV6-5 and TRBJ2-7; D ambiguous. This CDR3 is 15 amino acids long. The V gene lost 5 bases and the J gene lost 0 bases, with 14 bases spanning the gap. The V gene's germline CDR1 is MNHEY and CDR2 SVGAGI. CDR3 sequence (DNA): TGTGCCAGCAGTAGCGCCGCGCTAGACTCCTACGAGCAGTACTTC. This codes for CASSSAALDSYEQYF.

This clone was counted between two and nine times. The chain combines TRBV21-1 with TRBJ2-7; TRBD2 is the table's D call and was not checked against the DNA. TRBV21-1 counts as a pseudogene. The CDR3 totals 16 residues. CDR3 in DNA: TGTGCCACCATCATTAGCGGGAGGATTGTGAGGCACGAGCAGTACTTC. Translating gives CATIISGRIVRHEQYF.

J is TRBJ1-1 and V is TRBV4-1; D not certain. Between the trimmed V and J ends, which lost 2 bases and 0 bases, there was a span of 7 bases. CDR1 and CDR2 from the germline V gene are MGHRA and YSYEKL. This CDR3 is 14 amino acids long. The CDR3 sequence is CASSQPIMNTEAFF. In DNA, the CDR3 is TGCGCCAGCAGCCAACCAATAATGAACACTGAAGCTTTCTTT.

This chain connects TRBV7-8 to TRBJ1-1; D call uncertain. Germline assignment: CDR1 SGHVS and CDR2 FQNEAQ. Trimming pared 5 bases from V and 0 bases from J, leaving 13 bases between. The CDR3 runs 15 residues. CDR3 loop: CASSQRAGVNTEAFF. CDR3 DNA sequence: TGTGCCAGCAGCCAGAGGGCAGGCGTGAACACTGAAGCTTTCTTT.

CDR3 DNA: TGTGCCAGCAGCCCGGGCAACGAGCAGTACTTC. Protein product: CASSPGNEQYF. V gene TRBV6-5 combines with J gene TRBJ2-7; D not certain. CDR3 length equals 11 residues. Germline CDR1 MNHEY, CDR2 SVGAGI. V lost 6 bases, J lost 5 bases, and 8 bases lay in between.

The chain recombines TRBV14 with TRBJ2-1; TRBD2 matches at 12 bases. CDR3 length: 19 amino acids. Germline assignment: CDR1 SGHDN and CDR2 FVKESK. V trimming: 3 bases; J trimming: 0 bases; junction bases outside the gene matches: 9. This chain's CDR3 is CASSQHGLAGLPSYNEQFF. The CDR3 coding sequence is TGTGCCAGCAGCCAGCACGGACTAGCGGGATTACCCTCCTACAATGAGCAGTTCTTC.

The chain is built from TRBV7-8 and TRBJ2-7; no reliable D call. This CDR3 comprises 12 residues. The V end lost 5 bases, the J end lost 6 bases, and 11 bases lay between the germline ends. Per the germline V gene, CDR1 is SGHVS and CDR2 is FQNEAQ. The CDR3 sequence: CASSKAGSEQYF. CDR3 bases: TGTGCCAGCAGCAAAGCTGGATCCGAGCAGTACTTC.

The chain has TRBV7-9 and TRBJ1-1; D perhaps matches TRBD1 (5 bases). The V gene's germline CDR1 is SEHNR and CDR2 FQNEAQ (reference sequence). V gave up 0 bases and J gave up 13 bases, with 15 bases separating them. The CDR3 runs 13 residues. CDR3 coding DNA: TGTGCCAGCAGCTTAGCGGGAGATAAGGGGCATTTCTTT. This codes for CASSLAGDKGHFF. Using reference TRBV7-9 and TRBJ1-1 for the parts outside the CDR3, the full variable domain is DTGVSQNPRHKITKRGQNVTFRCDPISEHNRLYWYRQTLGQGPEFLTYFQNEAQLEKSRLLSDRFSAERPKGSFSTLEIQRTEQGDSAMYLCASSLAGDKGHFFGQGTRLTVV.